This paragraph covers one T cell receptor (beta chain) sequence. Its antigen is not known. The treatment is: oral pan-JAK inhibitor, 5-10 mg twice daily. The study team obtained lesional scalp punch biopsies and peripheral blood from alopecia areata patients. These data are taken from a study of CD8+ T cells in alopecia areata. RNA extraction and reverse transcription yielded cDNA as sequencing template. Here immunoSEQ multiplex PCR was the method, and the copy in TCRdb shows in-frame clones only, minus some. The data contain 90,000 to 150,000 clones, 53% of them singletons. Study findings and constraints: Many expanded lesional clones persisted in scalp and blood during tofacitinib. Significant decreases in scalp clonality and expanded CD8+ clones followed tofacitinib treatment.

The CDR3 covers 16 residues. Germline-derived CDR1 and CDR2 are LNHDA and SQIVND (reference sequence). V was cut by 7 bases and J by 0 bases, with 16 bases left in between. This TCR came from a human donor with alopecia areata. The chain is built from TRBV19 and TRBJ2-1; D might be TRBD2 (6 bases). Specimen: CD4+ T cells sorted from blood, collected at week 4, from a patient treated with tofacitinib. CDR3 sequence: CASTTLGGASYNEQFF. Written as DNA, the CDR3 is TGTGCCAGTACCACCCTTGGCGGGGCCTCCTACAATGAGCAGTTCTTC.